This entry describes one T cell receptor beta chain. This specimen belongs to a study of early T cells in non-severe SARS-CoV-2 infection. Using its own MiXCR run on the 5' RACE reads, TCRdb lists one record per CDR3 protein. The sample yields some 49,000 distinct CDR3 sequences, about 10% seen once. V was clipped by 0 bases and J by 2 bases, with 8 bases between them. CDR3 length: 14 residues. Germline CDR1 SGHRS, CDR2 YFSETQ. Sequencing used whole blood. The rearrangement joins TRBV5-1 to TRBJ2-5; D not resolved. The TCR comes from an adult who was a healthcare worker with PCR-confirmed SARS-CoV-2 infection or an uninfected control (not recorded which). CDR3 region: CASSLGNAQETQYF. The CDR3 DNA sequence: TGCGCCAGCAGCTTGGGGAACGCGCAAGAGACCCAGTACTTC.